Following are 18 T cell receptor beta chains from one sample sequenced in a study of T cell changes during pregnancy in multiple sclerosis. Assay: immunoSEQ multiplex PCR; the TCRdb copy retains only in-frame clones and omits some. The table has over 30,000 clones, about 94% seen once. The input for sequencing was CD4+ T cells from peripheral blood mononuclear cells, taken after pregnancy. All receptors derive from a female donor with multiple sclerosis, enrolled in a pregnancy study.

This clone was seen a single time. Written as DNA, the CDR3 is TGTGCCAGCAGCTTGACTAGCGGGGGGATAGAGACCCAGTACTTC. Encoded protein: CASSLTSGGIETQYF. This chain joins TRBV5-6 and TRBJ2-5; 12 nucleotides align to TRBD2. J gave up 4 bases and V 1 base, and 2 bases lay outside the gene matches. This CDR3 comprises 15 residues. Germline CDR1 is SGHDT and CDR2 is YYEEEE.

The genes are TRBV9 and TRBJ2-5; 7 bases agree with TRBD1. Germline CDR1 reads SGDLS; CDR2 reads YYNGEE. The CDR3 runs to 15 residues. V shed 0 bases, J shed 5 bases, and the junction held 7 bases outside the gene matches. This CDR3 is CASSVDGRGWETQYF. The DNA of the CDR3 is TGTGCCAGCAGCGTAGACGGCAGGGGGTGGGAGACCCAGTACTTC.

The chain uses TRBV5-5 and TRBJ2-7, with 8 bases lining up with TRBD2. Trimming removed 4 bases from V and 6 bases from J; junction bases left unmatched: 6. CDR3 size: 13 residues. Germline-derived CDR1 and CDR2 are SGHKS and YYEKEE (reference sequence). CDR3 DNA sequence: TGTGCCAGCAGCCCGCGGGGGGCTTTCGAGCAGTACTTC. It specifies CASSPRGAFEQYF.

J is TRBJ1-1 and V is TRBV7-6, with TRBD1 matching over 11 bases. CDR3 length: 17 amino acids. Germline V gene lookup returns CDR1 SGHVS and CDR2 FNYEAQ. The ends lost 5 bases at V and 2 bases at J; junction bases unmatched: 10. CDR3 loop: CASSEGQGAELNTEAFF. Here the CDR3 DNA reads TGTGCCAGCAGCGAAGGACAGGGGGCGGAATTAAACACTGAAGCTTTCTTT.

This chain joins TRBV29-1 and TRBJ2-7; 7 nucleotides align to TRBD1. This CDR3 has 12 residues. In germline, CDR1 is SQVTM, CDR2 ANQGSEA. Germline trimming cut 5 bases from V and 3 bases from J; bases unmatched to any gene: 4. DNA of the CDR3: TGCAGCGTTCGGGACAGTTACTACGAGCAGTACTTC. Residues: CSVRDSYYEQYF.

The chain carries TRBV27 and TRBJ1-2; D perhaps matches TRBD1 (6 bases). The germline V gene has CDR1 MNHEY and CDR2 SMNVEV (reference sequence). The CDR3 length is 13 residues. Trimming took off 5 bases at V and 4 bases at J, with 11 bases between the two ends. The CDR3 DNA reads TGTGCCAGCAGTAAACAGGGTCCCTATGGCTACACCTTC. Translating it yields CASSKQGPYGYTF.

V usage is TRBV2 and J usage is TRBJ1-1; the D is unclear. V lost 4 bases and J 3 bases, leaving 15 bases between the germline ends. The germline V gene has CDR1 SNHLY and CDR2 FYNNEI. The CDR3 sequence is 15 residues long. The DNA for the CDR3 is TGTGCCAGCAGTGCTTCGCTGGTGGAGCACACTGAAGCTTTCTTT. It specifies CASSASLVEHTEAFF. Full variable domain (rest looked up from reference TRBV2 and TRBJ1-1): EPEVTQTPSHQVTQMGQEVILRCVPISNHLYFYWYRQILGQKVEFLVSFYNNEISEKSEIFDDQFSVERPDGSNFTLKIRSTKLEDSAMYFCASSASLVEHTEAFFGQGTRLTVV.

V and J are TRBV27 and TRBJ1-5; D is unresolved. The CDR3 loop spans 16 amino acids. CDR1 and CDR2 (germline): MNHEY, SMNVEV (reference sequence). V lost 0 bases and J lost 2, with 11 bases in between. The CDR3 spells CASSLSADMGNQPQHF. The CDR3 region has the DNA TGTGCCAGCAGTTTATCCGCGGATATGGGCAATCAGCCCCAGCATTTT.

The rearrangement links TRBV5-6 to TRBJ2-3, with unresolved D. This CDR3 spans 15 amino acids. The germline V gene has CDR1 SGHDT and CDR2 YYEEEE. With 4 bases removed from V and 1 base from J, the gap between germline ends came to 13 bases. The CDR3 spells CASSDRKQRTDTQYF. The CDR3 bases are TGTGCCAGCAGCGATAGAAAACAGCGCACAGATACGCAGTATTTT.

In this sample, this clone turned up once. The genes are TRBV7-6 and TRBJ2-5; perhaps TRBD1 as D (7 bases). Trimming removed 1 base at V and 6 bases at J, with 21 bases between. The CDR3 runs to 17 residues. The germline V gene has CDR1 SGHVS and CDR2 FNYEAQ. CDR3 residues: CASSLVAGGLSRQTQYF. CDR3 bases: TGTGCCAGCAGCTTAGTGGCAGGGGGACTCAGCCGGCAGACCCAGTACTTC.

The J gene is TRBJ1-5, the V gene TRBV21-1; no check of the table's D call, TRBD1, against the DNA was made. TRBV21-1 corresponds to a pseudogene. This CDR3 has 16 residues. The CDR3 nucleotides are TGTGCCAGCAGCGCCGGGGACAGTGGGGGCAATCAGCCCCAGCATTTT. Translating it yields CASSAGDSGGNQPQHF.

The sample holds one count of this clone. This rearrangement joins TRBV7-6 to TRBJ2-2, with D unclear. The germline V and J ends were trimmed by 5 bases and 4 bases, with 14 bases remaining between them. This CDR3 is built from 15 residues. Germline-derived CDR1 and CDR2 are SGHVS and FNYEAQ. CDR3 sequence (DNA): TGTGCCAGCAGCCTCACGCTAGAATCCACCGGGGAGCTGTTTTTT. Its translation: CASSLTLESTGELFF.

The rearrangement joins TRBV30 to TRBJ1-1; TRBD1 matches at 8 bases. Trimming removed 2 bases from V and 5 bases from J; junction bases left unmatched: 10. CDR1 is GTSNPN, CDR2 SVGIG, per germline (reference sequence). The CDR3 spans 15 residues. CDR3 nucleotide sequence: TGTGCCTGGAGTCCGGGACAGGAAAGGGTTACTGAAGCTTTCTTT. Its translation: CAWSPGQERVTEAFF.

This clone came up once. The chain links TRBV7-9 to TRBJ2-3; 7 bases align to TRBD2. The J segment lost 1 base and the V segment lost 3 bases, leaving 4 bases of the junction unmatched. The CDR3 totals 15 residues. The germline V gene encodes CDR1 SEHNR and CDR2 FQNEAQ (reference sequence). The CDR3 nucleotides read TGTGCCAGCAGCTTGGGAGGGGTTGGCACAGATACGCAGTATTTT. Protein: CASSLGGVGTDTQYF.

Written as DNA, the CDR3 is TGTGCCAGGCCCCCGGCGGGTAAGAGGACTAGCGGGGGGCAGAGCCAAGAGACCCAGTACTTC. Amino acids: CARPPAGKRTSGGQSQETQYF. The chain links TRBV2 to TRBJ2-5; 14 bases fit TRBD2. The V gene's germline CDR1 is SNHLY and CDR2 FYNNEI. V shed 9 bases, J shed 1 base, and the junction held 22 bases outside the gene matches. The CDR3 contains 21 residues.

This sequence joins TRBV25-1 and TRBJ1-1; D gene uncertain. This CDR3 is built from 13 residues. The ends were cut back, 1 base at V and 0 bases at J, with 3 bases in the middle. Germline CDR1 reads MGHDK; CDR2 reads SYGVNS. CDR3 nucleotide sequence: TGTGCCAGCAGTGAATCTATGAACACTGAAGCTTTCTTT. Translation: CASSESMNTEAFF.

V is TRBV28 and J is TRBJ2-5, with D unresolved. The V gene lost 2 bases and the J gene lost 1 base, with 5 bases spanning the gap. The CDR3 has 13 residues. Per germline, CDR1 MDHEN and CDR2 SYDVKM. CDR3 nucleotides: TGTGCCAGCAGTTTACCCAGCCAAGAGACCCAGTACTTC. It specifies CASSLPSQETQYF. Supplemented by reference TRBV28 and TRBJ2-5, the full variable domain reads DVKVTQSSRYLVKRTGEKVFLECVQDMDHENMFWYRQDPGLGLRLIYFSYDVKMKEKGDIPEGYSVSREKKERFSLILESASTNQTSMYLCASSLPSQETQYFGPGTRLLVL.

The rearrangement joins TRBV2 to TRBJ1-1, with D uncertain. Germline V lookup: CDR1 SNHLY, CDR2 FYNNEI. V was pared by 4 bases and J by 11 bases, with 11 bases between. There are 11 residues in the CDR3. CDR3 DNA sequence: TGTGCCAGCAGTGTGGAGACGAGTGCTTTCTTT. It is translated as CASSVETSAFF.